One and the same sample provided the 13 T cell receptor beta chains below, sequenced in a study of graft-versus-host responses after intestinal transplantation. These receptors are not linked to any known antigen. The data were produced by immunoSEQ multiplex PCR, yet TCRdb's version contains in-frame clones alone and is incomplete. The sample includes more than 90,000 clones, 85% to 95% of them seen just once. The sequences come from unstimulated CD8+ T cells sorted from spleen or lymph node cells, collected before intestinal transplant. These receptors originate from a human donor who received an intestinal transplant.

This chain joins TRBV19 and TRBJ2-7; D is ambiguous. The germline V gene has CDR1 LNHDA and CDR2 SQIVND (reference sequence). The CDR3 has 14 residues. V lost 2 bases and J 0 bases, leaving 8 bases between the germline ends. As DNA, the CDR3 is TGTGCCAGTAGTATATCTGTCAGCTCCTACGAGCAGTACTTC. Amino acid sequence: CASSISVSSYEQYF.

This chain links TRBV5-6 with TRBJ2-3, with 8 bases fitting TRBD2. Germline trimming cut 0 bases from V and 6 bases from J; bases unmatched to any gene: 6. CDR1 and CDR2 from the germline V gene are SGHDT and YYEEEE. The CDR3 loop spans 15 amino acids. The CDR3 spells CASSLGAGGPDTQYF. CDR3 DNA sequence: TGTGCCAGCAGCTTGGGGGCGGGAGGTCCTGATACGCAGTATTTT. Variable domain in full (rest from reference TRBV5-6 and TRBJ2-3): DAGVTQSPTHLIKTRGQQVTLRCSPKSGHDTVSWYQQALGQGPQFIFQYYEEEERQRGNFPDRFSGHQFPNYSSELNVNALLLGDSALYLCASSLGAGGPDTQYFGPGTRLTVL.

This chain joins TRBV6-6 and TRBJ2-2, with D perhaps matching TRBD2 (5 bases). Trimming shortened V by 7 bases and J by 1 base, and 10 bases separated the two germline ends. Germline V gene data show CDR1 as MNHNY and CDR2 as SVGAGI (reference sequence). The CDR3 spans 14 residues. The CDR3 DNA reads TGTGCCAGCACCTTTGGACTGAACACCGGGGAGCTGTTTTTT. The encoded protein is CASTFGLNTGELFF.

The rearrangement links TRBV27 to TRBJ2-5; 9 nucleotides align to TRBD2. The end of the DNA fits TRBJ2-7 better, so the J call may be wrong. The CDR3 totals 12 residues. Germline V gene data show CDR1 as MNHEY and CDR2 as SMNVEV (reference sequence). CDR3 amino acids: CASSLGLAEQYF. DNA of the CDR3: TGTGCCAGCAGTTTGGGACTAGCCGAGCAGTACTTC.

The J gene is TRBJ1-1, the V gene TRBV19; D remains unclear. Germline assignment: CDR1 LNHDA and CDR2 SQIVND (reference sequence). The CDR3 is 12 amino acids. V dropped 7 bases and J dropped 1 base, with 7 bases sitting between them. In DNA form, the CDR3 reads TGTGCCAGTACGGTCGGGAACACTGAAGCTTTCTTT. Translating it yields CASTVGNTEAFF.

V is TRBV7-9 and J is TRBJ2-5; D might be TRBD1 (6 bases). Trimming stripped 4 bases from V and 5 bases from J, with 20 bases between. The CDR3 spans 16 residues. The germline CDR1 and CDR2 sequences are SEHNR and FQNEAQ (reference sequence). The CDR3 loop is CASSSNRDGVFETQYF. For the CDR3, the DNA is TGTGCCAGCAGCTCCAACAGGGATGGGGTTTTTGAGACCCAGTACTTC.

The rearrangement joins TRBV5-1 to TRBJ2-1, with D hard to call. Germline assignment: CDR1 SGHRS and CDR2 YFSETQ. V lost 2 bases to trimming and J lost 8 bases, with 5 bases between them. The CDR3 has 11 amino acids. As DNA, the CDR3 is TGCGCCAGCAGCTTACTATATGAGCAGTTCTTC. Amino acid sequence: CASSLLYEQFF.

The chain recombines TRBV15 with TRBJ2-7; 11 positions agree with TRBD1. Germline CDR1 is LNHNV and CDR2 is YYDKDF (reference sequence). The CDR3 totals 12 residues. The ends lost 8 bases at V and 4 bases at J; junction bases unmatched: 1. The CDR3 coding sequence is TGTGCCACCGGACAGGGGGCTTACGAGCAGTACTTC. As protein: CATGQGAYEQYF.

V gene TRBV7-2 combines with J gene TRBJ2-7, with a possible D match to TRBD2 (6 bases). This CDR3 has 16 amino acids. CDR1 is SGHTA and CDR2 is FQGNSA in the germline V gene. V shed 5 bases and J shed 5 bases, with 22 bases lying between them. The CDR3 spells CASSPEPGTLLHEQYF. The CDR3 DNA is TGTGCCAGCAGCCCAGAACCGGGGACTCTACTCCACGAGCAGTACTTC.

The V gene is TRBV5-6, the J gene TRBJ1-4; D unresolved. This CDR3 has 15 residues. Per germline, CDR1 SGHDT and CDR2 YYEEEE. Trimming cost V 1 base and J 6 bases, with 13 bases left between them. The DNA of the CDR3 is TGTGCCAGCAGCTTGCGGCGGTTAGGTTATGAAAAACTGTTTTTT. Its protein product is CASSLRRLGYEKLFF.

The gene calls are TRBV19 and TRBJ1-2; D may be TRBD1 (6 bases). There are 16 residues in the CDR3. CDR1 is LNHDA, CDR2 SQIVND, per germline (reference sequence). V was trimmed by 1 base and J by 2 bases, leaving 14 bases between them. CDR3 bases: TGTGCCAGTAGTATAGGGGGGGGCGTTTCCAACTATGGCTACACCTTC. Translating gives CASSIGGGVSNYGYTF. Using reference TRBV19 and TRBJ1-2 for the parts outside the CDR3, the full variable domain is DGGITQSPKYLFRKEGQNVTLSCEQNLNHDAMYWYRQDPGQGLRLIYYSQIVNDFQKGDIAEGYSVSREKKESFPLTVTSAQKNPTAFYLCASSIGGGVSNYGYTFGSGTRLTVV.

This sequence joins TRBV7-9 and TRBJ1-3; TRBD1 agrees at 7 bases. This CDR3 is built from 17 residues. Germline V lookup: CDR1 SEHNR, CDR2 FQNEAQ (reference sequence). J gave up 2 bases and V 1 base, and 8 bases lay outside the gene matches. The CDR3: CASSLVVGTAAGNTIYF. The CDR3 DNA is TGTGCCAGCAGCTTAGTTGTTGGGACAGCCGCTGGAAACACCATATATTTT.

Comments on this clone: Other DNA sequences in this specimen translate into the identical CDR3. This chain joins TRBV27 and TRBJ2-7, with TRBD1 identical over 7 bases. This CDR3 is 14 amino acids long. Germline V gene lookup returns CDR1 MNHEY and CDR2 SMNVEV (reference sequence). The junction had 1 base not matched to a gene; V was cut back by 0 bases and J by 2 bases. The CDR3: CASSLSGTAYEQYF. Written as DNA, the CDR3 is TGTGCCAGCAGTTTATCCGGGACAGCCTACGAGCAGTACTTC.